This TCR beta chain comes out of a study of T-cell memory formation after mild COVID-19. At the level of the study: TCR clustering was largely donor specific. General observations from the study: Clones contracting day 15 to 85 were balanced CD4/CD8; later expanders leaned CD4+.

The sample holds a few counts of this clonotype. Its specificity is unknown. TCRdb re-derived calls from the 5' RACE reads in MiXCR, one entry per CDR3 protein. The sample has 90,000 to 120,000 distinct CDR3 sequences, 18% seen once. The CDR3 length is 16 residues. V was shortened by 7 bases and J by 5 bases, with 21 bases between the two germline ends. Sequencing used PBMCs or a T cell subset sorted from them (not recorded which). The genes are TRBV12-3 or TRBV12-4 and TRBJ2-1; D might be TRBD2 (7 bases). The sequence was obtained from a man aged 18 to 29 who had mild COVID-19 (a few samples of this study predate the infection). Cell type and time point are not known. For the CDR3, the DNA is TGTGCCAGCAATTATTACCCGGGGGGCCCCAACAATGAGCAGTTCTTC. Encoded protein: CASNYYPGGPNNEQFF.